The 32 T cell receptor beta chains listed next were all sequenced from one sample in a study of cytomegalovirus exposure and HLA in healthy donors. 60 Vbeta and 13 Jbeta primers were used in PCR. Sequenced by immunoSEQ multiplex PCR; TCRdb stores in-frame clones only, minus some. The sample holds 110,000 or so clones; more than 65% are singletons and the top ten take roughly 8.2%. Sequencing was performed on PBMCs. The receptor set was obtained from a man aged 35-49 years in good health and CMV-seropositive.

CDR3 sequence: CASSATPGEGPGNTIYF. As DNA, the CDR3 is TGTGCCAGCAGCGCAACGCCGGGCGAGGGTCCTGGAAACACCATATATTTT. The chain employs TRBV9 and TRBJ1-3; no clear D gene. V was cut by 3 bases and J by 2 bases, with 18 bases left in between. Germline V lookup: CDR1 SGDLS, CDR2 YYNGEE. There are 17 residues in the CDR3. Using reference TRBV9 and TRBJ1-3 for the parts outside the CDR3, the full variable domain is DSGVTQTPKHLITATGQRVTLRCSPRSGDLSVYWYQQSLDQGLQFLIQYYNGEERAKGNILERFSAQQFPDLHSELNLSSLELGDSALYFCASSATPGEGPGNTIYFGEGSWLTVV.

V gene TRBV7-3 combines with J gene TRBJ1-1; possible D gene TRBD1, 6 bases. The CDR3 length is 15 residues. Trimming shortened V by 6 bases and J by 2 bases, and 16 bases separated the two germline ends. Germline assignment: CDR1 SGHTA and CDR2 FQGTGA. The CDR3 spells CASRPSGQRNTEAFF. The DNA for the CDR3 is TGTGCCAGCAGGCCGAGCGGACAGAGAAACACTGAAGCTTTCTTT.

The chain employs TRBV5-8 and TRBJ2-7; tentatively, D is TRBD2 (6 bases). The germline gives CDR1 SGHTS, CDR2 YDEGEE. Trimming left V 4 bases short and J 4 bases short, with 12 bases between. The CDR3 sequence is 13 residues long. CDR3 loop: CASSRTGVYEQYF. The CDR3 DNA follows: TGTGCCAGCAGCAGAACGGGGGTATACGAGCAGTACTTC.

The chain is built from TRBV5-8 and TRBJ2-7; 9 nucleotides agree with TRBD2. V was clipped by 4 bases and J by 4 bases; unmatched bases: 12. CDR1 and CDR2 from the germline V gene are SGHTS and YDEGEE. The CDR3 spans 16 residues. CDR3 sequence reads: CASSHSSSSGVYEQYF. The CDR3 DNA reads TGTGCCAGCAGCCATTCATCTTCTAGCGGGGTTTACGAGCAGTACTTC.

Remarks on this clone: Compared with germline, one end of the junction differs, possibly owing to a read error. The chain links TRBV4-1 to TRBJ2-6; perhaps TRBD1 as D (5 bases). The CDR3 is made up of 14 amino acids. Germline V lookup: CDR1 MGHRA, CDR2 YSYEKL. This chain's CDR3 is CASSQIPGANGLTF. DNA of the CDR3: TGCGCCAGCAGCCAAATCCCTGGGGCCAACGGCCTGACTTTC.

The gene calls are TRBV9 and TRBJ2-7; 7 bases are a match to TRBD2. J was trimmed by 6 bases and V by 0 bases; bases with no gene match: 6. This CDR3 has 14 residues. Germline lookup yields CDR1 SGDLS and CDR2 YYNGEE. CDR3 sequence: CASSVGGGSLEQYF. The CDR3 bases are TGTGCCAGCAGCGTAGGGGGCGGGAGTCTCGAGCAGTACTTC.

The V gene is TRBV27, the J gene TRBJ2-1, with 12 bases that match TRBD1. CDR1 MNHEY and CDR2 SMNVEV come from the germline V gene (reference sequence). The V segment lost 2 bases and the J segment 6 bases; nucleotides outside the gene matches: 2. The length of the CDR3 is 15 residues. The DNA for the CDR3 is TGTGCCAGCAGTTTAGGGACAGGGGGCATCAATGAGCAGTTCTTC. Translating it yields CASSLGTGGINEQFF.

This clone has just a few counts. V usage is TRBV7-8 and J usage is TRBJ2-2; 8 positions agree with TRBD2. Germline trimming cut 1 base from V and 5 bases from J; bases unmatched to any gene: 9. This CDR3 is 17 amino acids long. CDR1 is SGHVS and CDR2 is FQNEAQ in the germline V gene. Here the CDR3 reads CASSLGLAGGGTGELFF. In DNA, the CDR3 is TGTGCCAGCAGCTTAGGTCTGGCGGGGGGAGGTACCGGGGAGCTGTTTTTT. The full variable domain, completed using reference TRBV7-8 and TRBJ2-2, is GAGVSQSPRYKVAKRGQDVALRCDPISGHVSLFWYQQALGQGPEFLTYFQNEAQLDKSGLPSDRFFAERPEGSVSTLKIQRTQQEDSAVYLCASSLGLAGGGTGELFFGEGSRLTVL.

The gene calls are TRBV4-2 and TRBJ2-7; weak D call: TRBD1 (6 bases). The CDR3 totals 14 residues. V lost 4 bases to trimming and J lost 0 bases, with 10 bases between them. Germline values: CDR1 LGHNA, CDR2 YNFKEQ. The CDR3 loop is CASSPGQISYEQYF. CDR3 in DNA: TGTGCCAGCAGCCCGGGACAAATCTCCTACGAGCAGTACTTC.

J is TRBJ2-4 and V is TRBV4-2; TRBD2 matches 10 bases. The CDR3 runs 17 residues. V was pared by 0 bases and J by 6 bases, with 8 bases of the junction left unmatched. From germline, CDR1 is LGHNA and CDR2 YNFKEQ. The CDR3 reads CASSQERQRGGANIQYF. In DNA, the CDR3 is TGTGCCAGCAGCCAAGAAAGGCAGCGGGGGGGCGCAAACATTCAGTACTTC.

The V and J genes are TRBV6-1 and TRBJ2-7, with TRBD1 matching 7 bases. CDR3 length: 15 amino acids. V was clipped by 2 bases and J by 1 base; unmatched bases: 5. Germline loops: CDR1 MNHNS, CDR2 SASEGT. The CDR3 protein is CASSELRDSSYEQYF. The CDR3 DNA reads TGTGCCAGCAGTGAACTCCGGGACAGTTCCTACGAGCAGTACTTC.

This clone has a single count. This chain links TRBV4-3 with TRBJ1-4, with 9 positions matching TRBD1. The V segment lost 6 bases and the J segment 4 bases; nucleotides outside the gene matches: 6. The CDR3 is 15 residues long. Germline lookup yields CDR1 LGHNA and CDR2 YSLEER. CDR3 sequence (DNA): TGCGCCAGCAGTTCCGGGACAGGGAATAATGAAAAACTGTTTTTT. This translates into CASSSGTGNNEKLFF.

The chain recombines TRBV9 with TRBJ1-4; 8 nucleotides agree with TRBD1. Germline V gives CDR1 SGDLS, CDR2 YYNGEE. The trim removed 0 bases at V and 4 bases at J, leaving 2 bases unmatched. The length of the CDR3 is 15 residues. CDR3 DNA: TGTGCCAGCAGCGTAGCGGGGACAGGTAATGAAAAACTGTTTTTT. Translating gives CASSVAGTGNEKLFF.

This clone was seen a handful of times. The V gene is TRBV6-1, the J gene TRBJ1-2; D gene unclear. The CDR3 runs to 12 residues. Germline CDR1 and CDR2: MNHNS and SASEGT. V lost 2 bases to trimming and J lost 2 bases, with 3 bases between them. In DNA form, the CDR3 reads TGTGCCAGCAGTGAATCGAACTATGGCTACACCTTC. Translating gives CASSESNYGYTF.

The V and J genes are TRBV2 and TRBJ1-4; 7 nucleotides match TRBD1. CDR1 is SNHLY and CDR2 is FYNNEI in the germline V gene. The ends lost 1 base at V and 8 bases at J; junction bases unmatched: 4. The CDR3 extends over 14 amino acids. The CDR3, as DNA: TGTGCCAGCAGTGAAGGACAGGGCCCCGAAAAACTGTTTTTT. As protein: CASSEGQGPEKLFF.

The chain is built from TRBV5-5 and TRBJ2-7; TRBD2 might be the D (5 bases). Germline values: CDR1 SGHKS, CDR2 YYEKEE (reference sequence). Deletions cut 3 bases from V and 4 bases from J, with 14 bases between. This CDR3 spans 14 amino acids. CDR3 residues: CASSSWYRGYEQYF. CDR3 in DNA: TGTGCCAGCAGCTCCTGGTATCGGGGATACGAGCAGTACTTC. The full variable domain, its missing parts supplied by reference TRBV5-5 and TRBJ2-7, is DAGVTQSPTHLIKTRGQQVTLRCSPISGHKSVSWYQQVLGQGPQFIFQYYEKEERGRGNFPDRFSARQFPNYSSELNVNALLLGDSALYLCASSSWYRGYEQYFGPGTRLTVT.

The chain recombines TRBV9 with TRBJ2-5, with D perhaps matching TRBD1 (5 bases). Trimming took off 2 bases at V and 4 bases at J, with 12 bases between the two ends. The CDR3 runs to 14 residues. CDR1 and CDR2 (germline): SGDLS, YYNGEE. CDR3 coding DNA: TGTGCCAGCAGCGTCGGTCAGGGCGGAGAGACCCAGTACTTC. Translating gives CASSVGQGGETQYF. The whole variable domain, filled in from reference TRBV9 and TRBJ2-5, reads DSGVTQTPKHLITATGQRVTLRCSPRSGDLSVYWYQQSLDQGLQFLIQYYNGEERAKGNILERFSAQQFPDLHSELNLSSLELGDSALYFCASSVGQGGETQYFGPGTRLLVL.

This sequence joins TRBV11-2 and TRBJ1-5; 7 bases line up with TRBD1. J lost 0 bases, V lost 5 bases, and 4 bases had no gene match. Germline-derived CDR1 and CDR2 are SGHAT and FQNNGV. This CDR3 has 15 residues. CDR3 residues: CASSEGTVSNQPQHF. CDR3 sequence (DNA): TGTGCCAGCAGCGAAGGGACAGTTAGCAATCAGCCCCAGCATTTT.

The V and J genes are TRBV6-5 and TRBJ2-7; 11 nucleotides align to TRBD1. The trim removed 2 bases at V and 4 bases at J, leaving 1 base unmatched. In germline, CDR1 is MNHEY, CDR2 SVGAGI. This CDR3 contains 14 residues. The CDR3 sequence: CASSYRDRGYEQYF. DNA for the CDR3: TGTGCCAGCAGTTACCGGGACAGGGGGTACGAGCAGTACTTC.

This chain connects TRBV19 to TRBJ2-3; 7 bases match TRBD2. The CDR3 consists of 18 residues. Germline trimming cut 6 bases from V and 6 bases from J; bases unmatched to any gene: 21. The germline V gene has CDR1 LNHDA and CDR2 SQIVND (reference sequence). CDR3 bases: TGTGCCAGTAGGCACCCCCGTCAGAGCGGGGCTTTGCGGGATACGCAGTATTTT. It codes for CASRHPRQSGALRDTQYF.

The chain recombines TRBV9 with TRBJ2-3; D possibly corresponds to TRBD2 (6 bases). The V gene's germline CDR1 is SGDLS and CDR2 YYNGEE. The CDR3 length is 15 residues. The ends were cut back, 2 bases at V and 3 bases at J, with 13 bases in the middle. CDR3 sequence: CASSVGWEVTDTQYF. The DNA for the CDR3 is TGTGCCAGCAGCGTGGGGTGGGAGGTTACAGATACGCAGTATTTT.

V usage is TRBV7-9 and J usage is TRBJ2-2; 8 positions match TRBD1. CDR3 length equals 15 residues. The germline gives CDR1 SEHNR, CDR2 FQNEAQ (reference sequence). The V and J ends lost 4 bases and 1 base, in that order; junction bases with no gene match: 2. DNA of the CDR3: TGTGCCAGCAGCTGGACAGGGCAGAACACCGGGGAGCTGTTTTTT. Amino acid sequence: CASSWTGQNTGELFF.

This clone came up once. This sequence joins TRBV5-1 and TRBJ1-1, with a weak D call TRBD1 (5 bases). Germline V lookup: CDR1 SGHRS, CDR2 YFSETQ. Between the trimmed V and J ends, which lost 4 bases and 1 base, there was a span of 11 bases. This CDR3 spans 14 amino acids. The CDR3 nucleotides read TGCGCCAGCAGCCCCAGACAGAGGAACACTGAAGCTTTCTTT. Translated: CASSPRQRNTEAFF.

The chain links TRBV6-5 to TRBJ1-2; a weak D match, TRBD1 (5 bases). V shed 6 bases and J shed 4 bases, with 15 bases lying between them. The germline CDR1 and CDR2 sequences are MNHEY and SVGAGI. This CDR3 is built from 14 residues. CDR3 amino acids: CASRQAGLIYGYTF. As DNA, the CDR3 is TGTGCCAGCAGGCAGGCAGGGTTAATCTATGGCTACACCTTC.

This chain joins TRBV5-6 and TRBJ2-3; D uncertain. V lost 2 bases to trimming and J lost 2 bases, with 12 bases between them. The length of the CDR3 is 15 residues. The germline gives CDR1 SGHDT, CDR2 YYEEEE. The CDR3 spells CASSFGGLFTDTQYF. CDR3 bases: TGTGCCAGCAGCTTTGGCGGCCTCTTCACAGATACGCAGTATTTT.

The CDR3 sequence is CASSYRGGNTEAFF. CDR3 DNA sequence: TGTGCCAGCAGTTATCGGGGGGGGAACACTGAAGCTTTCTTT. This chain joins TRBV6-5 and TRBJ1-1; perhaps TRBD1 as D (5 bases). The CDR3 extends over 14 amino acids. From germline, CDR1 is MNHEY and CDR2 SVGAGI. V lost 3 bases, J lost 1 base, and 9 bases lay in between.

This chain uses TRBV5-1 with TRBJ2-7; D possibly corresponds to TRBD2 (6 bases). Germline V gene sequence: CDR1 SGHRS, CDR2 YFSETQ. There are 15 residues in the CDR3. V lost 0 bases to trimming and J lost 7 bases, with 17 bases between them. For the CDR3, the DNA is TGCGCCAGCAGCTTGGTTGAGGGACTTGAAGCTGAGCAGTACTTC. It specifies CASSLVEGLEAEQYF.

This clone was counted only a few times. The chain recombines TRBV27 with TRBJ2-7, with 8 bases matching TRBD1. V was clipped by 6 bases and J by 2 bases; unmatched bases: 12. The CDR3 runs 16 residues. CDR1 and CDR2 from the germline V gene are MNHEY and SMNVEV (reference sequence). The CDR3 reads CASSFSRTGRTYEQYF. DNA of the CDR3: TGTGCCAGCAGCTTCTCTAGGACAGGGAGAACCTACGAGCAGTACTTC.

The J gene is TRBJ2-7, the V gene TRBV4-1; perhaps TRBD2 as D (6 bases). Trimming removed 1 base at V and 6 bases at J, with 16 bases between. This CDR3 spans 15 amino acids. The germline V gene has CDR1 MGHRA and CDR2 YSYEKL. CDR3 amino acids: CASSQGAGSLGEQYF. DNA for the CDR3: TGCGCCAGCAGCCAAGGAGCGGGTTCCTTGGGCGAGCAGTACTTC.

The chain is built from TRBV7-2 and TRBJ2-5; D is undetermined. CDR3 length: 13 residues. From germline, CDR1 is SGHTA and CDR2 FQGNSA. V was cut by 1 base and J by 2 bases, with 5 bases left in between. In DNA, the CDR3 is TGTGCCAGCAGCTTAGTCGGGCAAGAGACCCAGTACTTC. This sequence encodes CASSLVGQETQYF.

The chain links TRBV27 to TRBJ2-3; TRBD2 aligns across 15 bases. From germline, CDR1 is MNHEY and CDR2 SMNVEV (reference sequence). Trimming cost V 2 bases and J 4 bases; bases outside gene matches: 10. The CDR3 has 19 amino acids. CDR3 in DNA: TGTGCCAGCAGTTTACTCGGACTAGCGGGAGGGAATGGTGCAGATACGCAGTATTTT. It encodes CASSLLGLAGGNGADTQYF.

V gene TRBV28 combines with J gene TRBJ1-4; no firm D call. CDR1 and CDR2 from the germline V gene are MDHEN and SYDVKM. V lost 3 bases and J lost 3, with 11 bases in between. The CDR3 is 15 residues long. The CDR3 coding sequence is TGTGCCAGCAGTTTTGGGCGGAGGTCTAATGAAAAACTGTTTTTT. This codes for CASSFGRRSNEKLFF. The whole variable domain, remainder taken from reference TRBV28 and TRBJ1-4, is DVKVTQSSRYLVKRTGEKVFLECVQDMDHENMFWYRQDPGLGLRLIYFSYDVKMKEKGDIPEGYSVSREKKERFSLILESASTNQTSMYLCASSFGRRSNEKLFFGSGTQLSVL.